The clone carrying this TCR beta chain rates as large (0.1 to 1%). This sample is part of a study of T cells after posttransplantation cyclophosphamide. Assay used: immunoSEQ multiplex PCR; TCRdb lists only in-frame clones, some missing. The repertoire shows about 8,000 clones, none seen only once; the top ten take about 10%. Treatment was busulfan-fludarabine conditioning, a marrow graft, and cyclophosphamide on days +3 and +4. This clonotype was obtained from a female patient in her 50s who received an allogeneic stem cell transplant from a related donor, was CMV-positive, and had no GVHD. Some T cells may have come from the graft donor. The sequenced sample was PBMCs, obtained after allogeneic stem cell transplant with posttransplant cyclophosphamide.

The CDR3 region has the DNA TGTGCCAGCAGCGCGAGCGGGAGATCCTACAATGAGCAGTTCTTC. This sequence encodes CASSASGRSYNEQFF. The V and J genes are TRBV9 and TRBJ2-1, with TRBD2 matching 8 bases. This CDR3 has 15 amino acids. V dropped 3 bases and J dropped 1; count of bases not matched to a gene: 3. CDR1 is SGDLS and CDR2 is YYNGEE in the germline V gene.